This T cell receptor (beta chain) was sequenced for a study of CD8+ T cells in alopecia areata. Notes on the study in general: Scalp clonality and expanded CD8+ clones among the top 100 fell significantly with tofacitinib. It was observed that many expanded lesional clones persisted in scalp and blood during tofacitinib.

Worth noting for this clone: Antigen: not known.

It was cDNA, reverse transcribed from extracted RNA, that served as the sequencing template. Sequencing was performed with immunoSEQ multiplex PCR; in TCRdb, only in-frame clones are kept and a portion is missing. The sample shows about 120,000 clones, over 55% of them seen only once. Germline loops: CDR1 MDHEN, CDR2 SYDVKM. The CDR3 sequence is 16 residues long. Trimming took 5 bases from V and 8 from J; bases not matched to a gene: 14. Indicated treatment: oral pan-JAK inhibitor, 5-10 mg twice daily. This TCR came from a human donor with alopecia areata. J is TRBJ1-2 and V is TRBV28, with 10 bases matching TRBD1. The sample in question was CD4+ T cells sorted from blood, obtained at week 4, from a patient treated with tofacitinib. This CDR3 is CASSPHPGQGTGGYTF. The CDR3 bases are TGTGCCAGCAGTCCTCACCCGGGACAGGGGACAGGGGGCTACACCTTC.